This T cell receptor beta chain is from a study of shared clonotypes between healthy human individuals. Assay runs were performed at deep level. The table came from immunoSEQ multiplex PCR; TCRdb's copy has only in-frame clones and leaves some out. The profile covers 1,100,000 or so clones, with 75% to 85% appearing a single time and approximately 0.5% taken by the ten largest. Germline CDR1 is SGHAT and CDR2 is FQNNGV. The CDR3 runs 14 residues. V was shortened by 1 base and J by 4 bases, with 10 bases between the two germline ends. The receptor's source is a young man in good health. Some clones in this sample may be carry-over from other donors' samples. The sample taken for sequencing was memory CD4+ T cells from PBMCs. Subset given: CD45RA-negative fraction. The chain links TRBV11-2 to TRBJ1-1; D not certain. In nucleotides, the CDR3 is TGTGCCAGCAGCTTAGCAGGTGGCGGCACTGAAGCTTTCTTT. Protein sequence: CASSLAGGGTEAFF.